The present T cell receptor beta chain was sequenced within a study of cytomegalovirus exposure and HLA in healthy donors. Overall study findings and caveats: Most TCRs appeared rarely, but some public TCRs recurred in many donors.

Vbeta (60) and Jbeta (13) primers were used in the PCR. The repertoire was sequenced with immunoSEQ multiplex PCR; TCRdb's copy has only in-frame clones and lacks some. The profile covers roughly 130,000 clones, with around 69% appearing a single time and roughly 8.6% taken by the ten largest. The CDR3 spans 14 residues. J lost 5 bases, V lost 0 bases, and 2 bases had no gene match. Germline values: CDR1 SGDLS, CDR2 YYNGEE. This clone was picked up one time. What it binds is not known. Other nucleotide sequences in the sample specify the same CDR3. Sequencing was done on a sample of PBMCs. This receptor was identified in a woman aged 35 to 49 in good health and CMV-seropositive. The chain carries TRBV9 and TRBJ2-1; TRBD1 agrees at 7 bases. The CDR3 sequence: CASSVAGGNNEQFF. The CDR3 DNA reads as TGTGCCAGCAGCGTAGCAGGGGGAAACAATGAGCAGTTCTTC. The variable domain in full, completed from reference TRBV9 and TRBJ2-1, reads DSGVTQTPKHLITATGQRVTLRCSPRSGDLSVYWYQQSLDQGLQFLIQYYNGEERAKGNILERFSAQQFPDLHSELNLSSLELGDSALYFCASSVAGGNNEQFFGPGTRLTVL.